Reported below is one T cell receptor (beta chain). Its cognate antigen is unknown. This CDR3 is built from 13 residues. Germline V gives CDR1 MNHEY, CDR2 SMNVEV (reference sequence). V lost 5 bases to trimming and J lost 10 bases, with 15 bases between them. This sample is drawn from a study of graft-versus-host responses after intestinal transplantation. About the research overall: Each of the recipients got a multivisceral, liver-intestinal, or isolated intestinal transplant.

Here immunoSEQ multiplex PCR was the method, and the copy in TCRdb shows in-frame clones only, minus some. The sample includes about 47,000 clones, 85% to 95% seen only once; the top ten take roughly 1.6%. Points from the study as a whole: Declining HvG levels early post-transplant were linked to peak circulating GvH clone levels. Detected in recipient marrow were GvH clones, some of which were first observed in ileum or blood.

This specimen was PBMCs, taken more than 310 days after intestinal transplant. V usage is TRBV27 and J usage is TRBJ2-1, with D hard to call. The receptor was derived from a human patient who received an intestinal transplant, so some T cells may come from the graft donor. Here the CDR3 DNA reads TGTGCCAGCAGTCAACAGAACATGTTCGAGCAGTTCTTC. It yields the protein CASSQQNMFEQFF.